This T cell receptor (beta chain) was recorded in a study of shared clonotypes between healthy human individuals. Study observations and caveats: Between a handful of donors, naive CD4 clonotypes were shared at a level of around 4.9%. Richness estimates generally favored naive over memory subsets.

Combining CD45RO+ cells with CCR7-negative CD45RA+ TemRA cells gave CD8 memory. Each subset's genomic DNA was shared equally among a number of immunoSEQ plates. Assay: immunoSEQ multiplex PCR; the TCRdb copy retains only in-frame clones and omits some. This table has fewer than 350,000 clones, over 75% appearing once. This CDR3 has 13 residues. Germline V gene sequence: CDR1 SNHLY, CDR2 FYNNEI. V was cut by 3 bases and J by 4 bases, with 10 bases left in between. Turning to this clone: Its antigen remains unidentified.

The material sequenced was memory CD8+ T cells sorted from blood. Subset here: CD45RO+ cells pooled with CCR7-negative TemRA cells. The receptor's source is a man between 18 and 29 years old in good health. The chain employs TRBV2 and TRBJ2-7; no firm D call. CDR3 nucleotide sequence: TGTGCCAGCAGTGATGTTTTAGCTTACGAGCAGTACTTC. Translating it yields CASSDVLAYEQYF.